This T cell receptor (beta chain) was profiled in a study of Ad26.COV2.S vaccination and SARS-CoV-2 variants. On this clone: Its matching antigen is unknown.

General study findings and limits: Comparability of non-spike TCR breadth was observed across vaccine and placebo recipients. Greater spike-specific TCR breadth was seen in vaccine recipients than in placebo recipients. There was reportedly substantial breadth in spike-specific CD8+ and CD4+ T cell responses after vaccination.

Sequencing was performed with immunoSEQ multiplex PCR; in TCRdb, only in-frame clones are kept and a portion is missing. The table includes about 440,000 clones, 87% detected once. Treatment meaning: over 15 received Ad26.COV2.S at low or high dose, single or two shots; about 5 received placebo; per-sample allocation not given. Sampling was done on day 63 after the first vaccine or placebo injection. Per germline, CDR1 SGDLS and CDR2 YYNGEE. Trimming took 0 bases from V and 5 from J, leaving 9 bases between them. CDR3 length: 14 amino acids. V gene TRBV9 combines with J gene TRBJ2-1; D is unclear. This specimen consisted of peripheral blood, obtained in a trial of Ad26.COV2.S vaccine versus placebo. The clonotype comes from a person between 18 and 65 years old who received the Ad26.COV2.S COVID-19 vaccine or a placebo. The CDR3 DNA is TGTGCCAGCAGCGTAGGGTGGGCTAACAATGAGCAGTTCTTC. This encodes CASSVGWANNEQFF.